The 20 T cell receptor beta chains below were found in one sample sequenced in a study of blood T cell repertoires in COVID-19. Here immunoSEQ multiplex PCR was the method, and the copy in TCRdb shows in-frame clones only, minus some. The top ten hold roughly 17% of the sample, which has approximately 200,000 clones, 60% to 80% seen once. Material: peripheral blood. These receptors were obtained from a man aged 55 to 70 with active or convalescent COVID-19.

This clone was observed once. The V call is TRBV24-1, the J call TRBJ2-3, with unresolved D. The V gene's germline CDR1 is KGHDR and CDR2 SFDVKD. The CDR3 covers 13 residues. The germline V and J ends were trimmed by 4 bases and 1 base, with 5 bases remaining between them. The CDR3: CATSEHGTDTQYF. DNA for the CDR3: TGTGCCACCAGTGAACACGGCACAGATACGCAGTATTTT.

This sequence joins TRBV6-5 and TRBJ2-1, with D tentatively TRBD2 (5 bases). Trimming stripped 4 bases from V and 0 bases from J, with 10 bases between. Germline V CDR1 and CDR2: MNHEY, SVGAGI. The CDR3 is made up of 15 amino acids. The CDR3: CASSLTRYSYNEQFF. CDR3 nucleotides: TGTGCCAGCAGTTTAACTAGGTACTCCTACAATGAGCAGTTCTTC.

This clone was seen a few times. The chain links TRBV2 to TRBJ1-5; no clear D gene. Deletions cut 4 bases from V and 11 bases from J, with 9 bases between. The CDR3 spans 11 residues. Germline assignment: CDR1 SNHLY and CDR2 FYNNEI. The CDR3 nucleotides are TGTGCCAGCAGTGTAACCCAGGCCCAGCATTTT. Translation gives CASSVTQAQHF.

This clone appeared a few times. The rearrangement links TRBV18 to TRBJ2-7, with 9 nucleotides matching TRBD2. After removal of 3 bases from V and 5 bases from J, the junction contained 8 bases not matched to a gene. CDR3 size: 15 residues. Per germline, CDR1 KGHSH and CDR2 LQKENI. The CDR3 DNA reads TGTGCCAGCTCACCGCCGGGACTAGCTCTTAACGAGCAGTACTTC. Its translation: CASSPPGLALNEQYF.

This clone was seen more than once but under ten times. V is TRBV27 and J is TRBJ2-7, with 12 bases that match TRBD2. After removal of 3 bases from V and 4 bases from J, the junction contained 4 bases not matched to a gene. CDR1 and CDR2 (germline): MNHEY, SMNVEV (reference sequence). The CDR3 runs to 15 residues. CDR3 sequence reads: CASSLGTSGQYEQYF. Here the CDR3 DNA reads TGTGCCAGCAGTTTGGGGACTAGCGGGCAATACGAGCAGTACTTC.

This chain uses TRBV19 with TRBJ1-1; TRBD1 matches at 7 bases. The CDR3 is 15 amino acids. Looked up from germline, CDR1 is LNHDA and CDR2 is SQIVND (reference sequence). V was pared by 6 bases and J by 2 bases, with 9 bases of the junction left unmatched. CDR3 sequence reads: CASRLNRGRNTEAFF. For the CDR3, the DNA is TGTGCCAGTAGACTGAACAGGGGACGAAACACTGAAGCTTTCTTT.

The J gene is TRBJ2-1, the V gene TRBV7-2; D is perhaps TRBD2 (6 bases). This CDR3 comprises 15 residues. Germline loops: CDR1 SGHTA, CDR2 FQGNSA. Trimming cost V 2 bases and J 8 bases, with 16 bases left between them. CDR3: CASSLSPTRQDEQFF. CDR3 bases: TGTGCCAGCAGCTTATCCCCGACTAGGCAGGATGAGCAGTTCTTC.

V usage is TRBV28 and J usage is TRBJ1-5; TRBD1 is a possible D gene (6 bases). Looked up from germline, CDR1 is MDHEN and CDR2 is SYDVKM. V was clipped by 7 bases and J by 1 base, with 20 bases between them. This CDR3 comprises 17 residues. The DNA for the CDR3 is TGTGCCAGCACCCTCCCATCCAGGGGTCGCAGCAATCAGCCCCAGCATTTT. Translation gives CASTLPSRGRSNQPQHF.

The chain couples TRBV5-1 to TRBJ2-5, with no clear D. V shed 1 base and J shed 4 bases, with 5 bases lying between them. Germline V CDR1 and CDR2: SGHRS, YFSETQ. This CDR3 is built from 12 residues. CDR3 amino acids: CASSLPGETQYF. The CDR3 region has the DNA TGCGCCAGCAGCTTGCCAGGAGAGACCCAGTACTTC. The variable domain in full, with the rest retrieved from reference TRBV5-1 and TRBJ2-5, is KAGVTQTPRYLIKTRGQQVTLSCSPISGHRSVSWYQQTPGQGLQFLFEYFSETQRNKGNFPGRFSGRQFSNSRSEMNVSTLELGDSALYLCASSLPGETQYFGPGTRLLVL.

This chain joins TRBV7-9 and TRBJ1-6; possible D gene TRBD1, 5 bases. CDR3 length: 13 residues. V was pared by 3 bases and J by 8 bases, with 8 bases between. Germline CDR1 SEHNR, CDR2 FQNEAQ (reference sequence). CDR3 nucleotide sequence: TGTGCCAGCAGCTTCGGCAGGGATTCACCCCTCCACTTT. Amino acids: CASSFGRDSPLHF.

The table lists this clone with a few counts. This CDR3 is also generated by other DNA sequences in the sample. This chain joins TRBV24-1 and TRBJ2-7; 10 positions agree with TRBD1. The CDR3 is 15 amino acids. Unmatched junction bases numbered 2, after V lost 1 base and J lost 3 bases. Germline CDR1 reads KGHDR; CDR2 reads SFDVKD. DNA of the CDR3: TGTGCCACCAGTGATTTTGGGGACAGGGGCTACGAGCAGTACTTC. It is translated as CATSDFGDRGYEQYF.

This clone was detected once. Its ends do not fully match the called genes, so a read error is possible. The V gene is TRBV30, the J gene TRBJ2-3, with 8 nucleotides matching TRBD1. This CDR3 has 13 amino acids. Germline CDR1 reads GTSNPN; CDR2 reads SVGIG (reference sequence). CDR3 residues: CAWRGLRWTGTHF. In nucleotides, the CDR3 is TGTGCCTGGAGGGGTTTACGTTGGACAGGGACGCATTTT.

This clone was recorded a few times. This chain connects TRBV19 to TRBJ2-7; tentative D call: TRBD1 (7 bases). The germline V gene encodes CDR1 LNHDA and CDR2 SQIVND (reference sequence). This CDR3 comprises 14 residues. V was clipped by 3 bases and J by 8 bases, with 17 bases between them. CDR3 in amino acids: CASSIGRAGGQQYF. CDR3 nucleotide sequence: TGTGCCAGTAGTATCGGACGGGCAGGGGGGCAGCAGTACTTC.

This clone was seen a handful of times. The gene calls are TRBV7-6 and TRBJ2-7; TRBD2 matches at 7 bases. Germline values: CDR1 SGHVS, CDR2 FNYEAQ. With V trimmed by 0 bases and J by 1 base, 15 bases remained unmatched. This CDR3 has 19 amino acids. The CDR3 coding sequence is TGTGCCAGCAGCTTAGCGTTTTCGAGGAGCGGGACCCATTCCTACGAGCAGTACTTC. Amino acid sequence: CASSLAFSRSGTHSYEQYF.

The V call is TRBV29-1, the J call TRBJ2-1; tentatively, D is TRBD2 (6 bases). The CDR3 loop spans 15 amino acids. Germline loops: CDR1 SQVTM, CDR2 ANQGSEA. V lost 4 bases and J lost 2, with 15 bases in between. CDR3 sequence (DNA): TGCAGCGTTGCTGTGGGGGGAAAGGCCTACAATGAGCAGTTCTTC. This sequence encodes CSVAVGGKAYNEQFF.

The chain couples TRBV29-1 to TRBJ2-7; 8 bases are a match to TRBD1. The J segment lost 3 bases and the V segment lost 4 bases, leaving 2 bases of the junction unmatched. This CDR3 is built from 12 residues. Germline V gene lookup returns CDR1 SQVTM and CDR2 ANQGSEA. The CDR3 DNA follows: TGCAGCGTTGGACAGGGGTTCTACGAGCAGTACTTC. It encodes CSVGQGFYEQYF.

The chain recombines TRBV7-2 with TRBJ2-3; TRBD1 aligns across 7 bases. V shed 6 bases and J 5 bases; nucleotides not matched to a gene: 8. CDR1 and CDR2 from the germline V gene are SGHTA and FQGNSA. There are 14 residues in the CDR3. In nucleotides, the CDR3 is TGTGCCAGCAGTCCGGGACAGCGTATAGATACGCAGTATTTT. It specifies CASSPGQRIDTQYF.

This chain uses TRBV6-2 or TRBV6-3 with TRBJ1-1; possible D gene TRBD1, 6 bases. Per germline, CDR1 MNHEY and CDR2 SVGEGT. The CDR3 length is 14 residues. Between the trimmed V and J ends, which lost 0 bases and 1 base, there was a span of 6 bases. The CDR3 nucleotides read TGTGCCAGCAGTTACTCGGACAGGAACACTGAAGCTTTCTTT. Protein sequence: CASSYSDRNTEAFF.

V and J are TRBV7-9 and TRBJ1-4, with D unclear. Deletions cut 4 bases from V and 0 bases from J, with 6 bases between. The CDR3 consists of 14 residues. The V gene's germline CDR1 is SEHNR and CDR2 FQNEAQ (reference sequence). CDR3 amino acids: CASSSTPTNEKLFF. In nucleotides, the CDR3 is TGTGCCAGCAGCTCGACTCCAACTAATGAAAAACTGTTTTTT.

The chain carries TRBV7-6 and TRBJ1-5, with D unclear. The ends were cut back, 1 base at V and 6 bases at J, with 7 bases in the middle. Germline CDR1 reads SGHVS; CDR2 reads FNYEAQ. The CDR3 loop spans 13 amino acids. CDR3 coding DNA: TGTGCCAGCAGCTTAGGGAGGAGTCAGCCCCAGCATTTT. It is translated as CASSLGRSQPQHF.